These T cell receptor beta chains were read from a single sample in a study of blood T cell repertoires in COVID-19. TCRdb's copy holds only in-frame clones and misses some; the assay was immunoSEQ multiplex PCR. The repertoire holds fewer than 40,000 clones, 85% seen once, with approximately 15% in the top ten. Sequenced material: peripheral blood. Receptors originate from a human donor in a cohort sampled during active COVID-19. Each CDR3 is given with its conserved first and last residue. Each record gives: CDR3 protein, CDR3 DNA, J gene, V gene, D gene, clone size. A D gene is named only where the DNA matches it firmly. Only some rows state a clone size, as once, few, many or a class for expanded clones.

cdr3_aa: CASSDHGVTDTQYF
cdr3_nt: TGTGCCAGCAGTGATCACGGGGTCACAGATACGCAGTATTTT
j_call: TRBJ2-3
v_call: TRBV25-1
d_call: -
clone_size: once

cdr3_aa: CASSFWASGEETQYF
cdr3_nt: TGTGCCAGCAGTTTTTGGGCTAGCGGGGAAGAGACCCAGTACTTC
j_call: TRBJ2-5
v_call: TRBV28
d_call: TRBD2
clone_size: -

cdr3_aa: CASSAGRTYNEQFF
cdr3_nt: TGTGCCAGCAGTGCGGGGAGGACCTACAATGAGCAGTTCTTC
j_call: TRBJ2-1
v_call: TRBV2
d_call: -
clone_size: -

cdr3_aa: CASSEGVYEQYF
cdr3_nt: TGTGCCAGCAGTGAGGGGGTCTACGAGCAGTACTTC
j_call: TRBJ2-7
v_call: TRBV5-5
d_call: -
clone_size: -

cdr3_aa: CASSPSSNQPQHF
cdr3_nt: TGTGCCAGCAGTCCCAGTAGCAATCAGCCCCAGCATTTT
j_call: TRBJ1-5
v_call: TRBV2
d_call: -
clone_size: -

cdr3_aa: CASSGFGYTEAFF
cdr3_nt: TGTGCCAGCAGCGGGTTCGGGTACACTGAAGCTTTCTTT
j_call: TRBJ1-1
v_call: TRBV21-1
d_call: -
clone_size: -

cdr3_aa: CASSISQGNEKLFF
cdr3_nt: TGTGCCAGTAGTATAAGCCAGGGTAATGAAAAACTGTTTTTT
j_call: TRBJ1-4
v_call: TRBV19
d_call: -
clone_size: -

cdr3_aa: CATSREDLAGGNEQFF
cdr3_nt: TGTGCCACCAGCAGAGAAGATCTAGCGGGGGGTAATGAGCAGTTCTTC
j_call: TRBJ2-1
v_call: TRBV15
d_call: TRBD2
clone_size: -

cdr3_aa: CASSPPSDSMTLHF
cdr3_nt: TGTGCCAGCAGTCCCCCCTCGGACAGTATGACCCTCCACTTT
j_call: TRBJ1-6
v_call: TRBV6-5
d_call: -
clone_size: -

cdr3_aa: CASRTGTAFNEQFF
cdr3_nt: TGTGCCAGCAGAACCGGGACAGCCTTCAATGAGCAGTTCTTC
j_call: TRBJ2-1
v_call: TRBV6-5
d_call: TRBD1
clone_size: -

cdr3_aa: CASSQDRLGQGRDEQYF
cdr3_nt: TGTGCCAGCAGCCAAGATAGATTGGGACAGGGGAGGGACGAGCAGTACTTC
j_call: TRBJ2-7
v_call: TRBV3-1/TRBV3-2
d_call: TRBD1
clone_size: few

cdr3_aa: CAWSRTGGAYGYTF
cdr3_nt: TGTGCCTGGAGTCGGACAGGGGGCGCATATGGCTACACCTTC
j_call: TRBJ1-2
v_call: TRBV30
d_call: TRBD1
clone_size: -

cdr3_aa: CASSLGSTVRETQYF
cdr3_nt: TGCGCCAGCAGCTTGGGGTCAACAGTTAGGGAGACCCAGTACTTC
j_call: TRBJ2-5
v_call: TRBV5-1
d_call: -
clone_size: -

cdr3_aa: CASSRQGDEQYF
cdr3_nt: TGTGCCAGCAGCAGACAGGGTGACGAGCAGTACTTC
j_call: TRBJ2-7
v_call: TRBV6-5
d_call: TRBD1
clone_size: -

cdr3_aa: CASTSGQGSRNEQFF
cdr3_nt: TGTGCCAGCACCTCGGGACAGGGGTCGCGCAATGAGCAGTTCTTC
j_call: TRBJ2-1
v_call: TRBV7-6
d_call: TRBD1
clone_size: few

cdr3_aa: CASSLGQGASGNTIYF
cdr3_nt: TGTGCCAGTAGTTTAGGACAGGGGGCTTCTGGAAACACCATATATTTT
j_call: TRBJ1-3
v_call: TRBV19
d_call: TRBD1
clone_size: few

cdr3_aa: CSAQRGDTEAFF
cdr3_nt: TGCAGCGCCCAACGGGGGGATACTGAAGCTTTCTTT
j_call: TRBJ1-1
v_call: TRBV29-1
d_call: -
clone_size: -

cdr3_aa: CASSRPGDRGRLNIQYF
cdr3_nt: TGTGCCAGCAGCCGGCCGGGGGACAGGGGTAGACTCAACATTCAGTACTTC
j_call: TRBJ2-4
v_call: TRBV7-2
d_call: TRBD1
clone_size: -

cdr3_aa: CASSFLGTSREQFF
cdr3_nt: TGTGCCAGCAGCTTTCTCGGGACTAGCCGTGAGCAGTTCTTC
j_call: TRBJ2-1
v_call: TRBV7-8
d_call: TRBD2
clone_size: -

cdr3_aa: CASRAGGMNEQFF
cdr3_nt: TGTGCCAGCCGGGCAGGGGGCATGAATGAGCAGTTCTTC
j_call: TRBJ2-1
v_call: TRBV6-5
d_call: TRBD1
clone_size: -

cdr3_aa: CASSPGGEQYF
cdr3_nt: TGTGCCAGCAGCCCGGGGGGCGAGCAGTACTTC
j_call: TRBJ2-7
v_call: TRBV11-3
d_call: TRBD2
clone_size: few

cdr3_aa: CAWDRLAGGLETQYF
cdr3_nt: TGTGCCTGGGACAGGCTAGCGGGGGGGCTCGAGACCCAGTACTTC
j_call: TRBJ2-5
v_call: TRBV30
d_call: TRBD2
clone_size: -

cdr3_aa: CASRARDYSPLHF
cdr3_nt: TGTGCCAGCAGGGCCCGGGACTATTCACCCCTCCACTTT
j_call: TRBJ1-6
v_call: TRBV2
d_call: -
clone_size: -

cdr3_aa: CASSPTGQDYNEQFF
cdr3_nt: TGCGCCAGCAGTCCTACGGGACAGGACTACAATGAGCAGTTCTTC
j_call: TRBJ2-1
v_call: TRBV5-1
d_call: TRBD1
clone_size: -

cdr3_aa: CASSQRQGTGGYTF
cdr3_nt: TGTGCCAGCAGTCAAAGGCAGGGAACGGGCGGCTACACCTTC
j_call: TRBJ1-2
v_call: TRBV6-2/TRBV6-3
d_call: -
clone_size: -

cdr3_aa: CATGGVGANLVLDEKLFF
cdr3_nt: TGTGCCACCGGTGGCGTGGGGGCGAATCTCGTTTTGGACGAAAAACTGTTTTTT
j_call: TRBJ1-4
v_call: TRBV15
d_call: -
clone_size: -

cdr3_aa: CASSSPLGRRTEAFF
cdr3_nt: TGTGCCAGCAGCTCCCCCTTGGGGAGGAGGACTGAAGCTTTCTTT
j_call: TRBJ1-1
v_call: TRBV5-5
d_call: -
clone_size: -

cdr3_aa: CASSSAGVKRTEAFF
cdr3_nt: TGTGCCAGCAGCAGCGCAGGGGTTAAGCGGACTGAAGCTTTCTTT
j_call: TRBJ1-1
v_call: TRBV28
d_call: -
clone_size: -

cdr3_aa: CASSLGRLAGEFLTDTQYF
cdr3_nt: TGTGCCAGCAGCTTGGGTAGACTAGCGGGGGAGTTTCTCACAGATACGCAGTATTTT
j_call: TRBJ2-3
v_call: TRBV7-2
d_call: TRBD2
clone_size: -

cdr3_aa: CASSLRAPIAGGQQFF
cdr3_nt: TGTGCCAGCAGCTTAAGAGCCCCTATAGCGGGGGGGCAGCAGTTCTTC
j_call: TRBJ2-1
v_call: TRBV7-3
d_call: TRBD2
clone_size: few

cdr3_aa: CSASPNTDTQYF
cdr3_nt: TGCAGTGCTAGTCCAAACACAGATACGCAGTATTTT
j_call: TRBJ2-3
v_call: TRBV20-1
d_call: -
clone_size: -

cdr3_aa: CASSLTHGQGALTDTQYF
cdr3_nt: TGCGCCAGCAGCCTGACACACGGACAGGGGGCACTCACAGATACGCAGTATTTT
j_call: TRBJ2-3
v_call: TRBV4-3
d_call: TRBD1
clone_size: -

cdr3_aa: CSVKDTSYNSPLHF
cdr3_nt: TGCAGCGTTAAGGACACCTCCTATAATTCACCCCTCCACTTT
j_call: TRBJ1-6
v_call: TRBV29-1
d_call: -
clone_size: -

cdr3_aa: CASSPGTFYGYTF
cdr3_nt: TGTGCCAGCAGCCCTGGGACATTCTATGGCTACACCTTC
j_call: TRBJ1-2
v_call: TRBV14
d_call: -
clone_size: -

cdr3_aa: CASSLMGQGYNEQFF
cdr3_nt: TGTGCCAGCAGTTTAATGGGACAGGGCTACAATGAGCAGTTCTTC
j_call: TRBJ2-1
v_call: TRBV28
d_call: TRBD1
clone_size: -

cdr3_aa: CASSLASDLPHTQYF
cdr3_nt: TGTGCCAGCAGCTTGGCTAGCGACCTTCCCCATACGCAGTATTTT
j_call: TRBJ2-3
v_call: TRBV7-6
d_call: -
clone_size: -

cdr3_aa: CASSRGDRGKGKLFF
cdr3_nt: TGTGCCAGCAGCCGAGGAGACAGGGGGAAGGGAAAACTGTTTTTT
j_call: TRBJ1-4
v_call: TRBV3-1/TRBV3-2
d_call: TRBD1
clone_size: -

cdr3_aa: CASSLVGQGGGNTIYF
cdr3_nt: TGTGCCAGCAGCTTAGTAGGGCAGGGAGGCGGAAACACCATATATTTT
j_call: TRBJ1-3
v_call: TRBV7-8
d_call: -
clone_size: -

cdr3_aa: CASSLVVTRTYFGTDTQYF
cdr3_nt: TGTGCCAGCAGCTTAGTGGTGACTAGAACCTACTTTGGCACAGATACGCAGTATTTT
j_call: TRBJ2-3
v_call: TRBV7-8
d_call: -
clone_size: medium-sized

cdr3_aa: CASSLGQPGSYEQYF
cdr3_nt: TGTGCCAGCAGCTTAGGACAGCCGGGCTCCTACGAGCAGTACTTC
j_call: TRBJ2-7
v_call: TRBV7-9
d_call: -
clone_size: -

cdr3_aa: CASSIPTSGDRFF
cdr3_nt: TGTGCCAGTAGTATCCCGACTAGCGGGGATAGGTTCTTC
j_call: TRBJ2-1
v_call: TRBV19
d_call: TRBD2
clone_size: -

cdr3_aa: CASSPYSGANVLTF
cdr3_nt: TGTGCCAGCAGCCCGTACTCTGGGGCCAACGTCCTGACTTTC
j_call: TRBJ2-6
v_call: TRBV5-6
d_call: -
clone_size: -